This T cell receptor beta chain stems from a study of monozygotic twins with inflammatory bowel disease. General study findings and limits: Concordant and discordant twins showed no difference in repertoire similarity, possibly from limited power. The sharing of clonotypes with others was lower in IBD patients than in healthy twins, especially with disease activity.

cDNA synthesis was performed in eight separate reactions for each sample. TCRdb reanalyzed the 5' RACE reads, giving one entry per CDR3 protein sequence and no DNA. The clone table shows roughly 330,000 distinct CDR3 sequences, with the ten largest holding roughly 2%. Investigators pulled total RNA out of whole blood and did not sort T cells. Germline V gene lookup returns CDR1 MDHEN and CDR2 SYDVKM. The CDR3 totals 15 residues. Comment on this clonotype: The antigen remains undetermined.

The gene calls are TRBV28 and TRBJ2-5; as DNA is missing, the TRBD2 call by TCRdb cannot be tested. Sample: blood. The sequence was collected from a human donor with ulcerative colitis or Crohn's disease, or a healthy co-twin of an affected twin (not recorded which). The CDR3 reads CASSLEREGPETQYF.